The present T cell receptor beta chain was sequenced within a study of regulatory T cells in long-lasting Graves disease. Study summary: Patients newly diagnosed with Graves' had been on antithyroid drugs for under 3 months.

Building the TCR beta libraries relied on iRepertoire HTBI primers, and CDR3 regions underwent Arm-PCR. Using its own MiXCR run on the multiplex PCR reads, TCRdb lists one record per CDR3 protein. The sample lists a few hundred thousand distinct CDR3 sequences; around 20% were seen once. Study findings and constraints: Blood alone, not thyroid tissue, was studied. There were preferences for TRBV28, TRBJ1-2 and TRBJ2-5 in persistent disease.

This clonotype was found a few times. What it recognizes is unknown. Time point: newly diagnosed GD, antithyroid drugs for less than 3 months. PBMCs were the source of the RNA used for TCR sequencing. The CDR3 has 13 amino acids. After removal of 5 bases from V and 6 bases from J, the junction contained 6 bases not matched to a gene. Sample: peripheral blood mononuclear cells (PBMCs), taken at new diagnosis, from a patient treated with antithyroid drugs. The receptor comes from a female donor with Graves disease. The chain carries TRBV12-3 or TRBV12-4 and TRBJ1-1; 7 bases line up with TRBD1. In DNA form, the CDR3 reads TGTGCCAGCAGTCCGAACAGGGGTGCTGAAGCTTTCTTT. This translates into CASSPNRGAEAFF.